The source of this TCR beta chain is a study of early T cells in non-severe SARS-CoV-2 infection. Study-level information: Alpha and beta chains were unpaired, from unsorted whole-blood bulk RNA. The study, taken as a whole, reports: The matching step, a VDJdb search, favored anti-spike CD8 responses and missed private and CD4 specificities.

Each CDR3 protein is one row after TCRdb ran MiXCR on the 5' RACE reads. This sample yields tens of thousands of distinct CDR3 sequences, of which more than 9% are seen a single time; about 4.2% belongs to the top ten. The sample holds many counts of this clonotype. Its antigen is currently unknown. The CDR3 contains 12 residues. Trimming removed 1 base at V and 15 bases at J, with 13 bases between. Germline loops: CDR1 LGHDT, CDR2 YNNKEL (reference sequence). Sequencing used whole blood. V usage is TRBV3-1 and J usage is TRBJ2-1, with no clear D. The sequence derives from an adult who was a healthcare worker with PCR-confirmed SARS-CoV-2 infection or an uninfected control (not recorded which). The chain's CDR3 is CASSQAPAQSFF. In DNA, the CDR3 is TGTGCCAGCAGCCAAGCCCCTGCCCAGTCGTTCTTC.